Listed here are 16 T cell receptor beta chains from one sample, sequenced in a study of blood T cell repertoires in COVID-19 (dated by TCRdb to 2018 to 2020). Library preparation used the immunoSEQ multiplex PCR assay. In its TCRdb copy, this immuneACCESS table keeps in-frame sequences only and misses some clones. Where compared with another copy, unresolved V genes explain less than half of these, and the others have no known cause. This sample holds roughly 700,000 clones; about 87% were observed only once. Roughly 0.25% of the sample lies in the top ten. The sequencing sample was made of peripheral blood. The receptors were sampled from a woman aged 18-29 years with acute or convalescent COVID-19.

The J gene is TRBJ1-1, the V gene TRBV19, with TRBD1 as a possible D gene (6 bases). The germline V gene encodes CDR1 LNHDA and CDR2 SQIVND (reference sequence). CDR3 length: 15 amino acids. V was trimmed by 7 bases and J by 3 bases, leaving 18 bases between them. The CDR3 spells CASKGGRADDTEAFF. Written as DNA, the CDR3 is TGTGCCAGTAAGGGGGGGAGGGCGGACGACACTGAAGCTTTCTTT.

This clone occurred once. The rearrangement uses TRBV14 and TRBJ1-2, with D perhaps matching TRBD1 (5 bases). The ends were cut back, 1 base at V and 4 bases at J, with 10 bases in the middle. The germline gives CDR1 SGHDN, CDR2 FVKESK. The CDR3 sequence is 14 residues long. For the CDR3, the DNA is TGTGCCAGCAGCCAAGTAAGGGGCTTCTATGGCTACACCTTC. This encodes CASSQVRGFYGYTF.

The chain combines TRBV7-2 with TRBJ2-7; 7 positions agree with TRBD2. Germline V CDR1 and CDR2: SGHTA, FQGNSA. V lost 2 bases and J lost 9; bases outside the gene matches: 10. The CDR3 consists of 14 residues. The CDR3 DNA follows: TGTGCCAGCAGCTTATCTAGGCGGGGGTCGTGGCAGTACTTC. As protein: CASSLSRRGSWQYF.

The chain joins TRBV7-2 to TRBJ1-1; D is undetermined. V was clipped by 4 bases and J by 1 base, with 10 bases between them. Germline loops: CDR1 SGHTA, CDR2 FQGNSA. The CDR3 has 14 amino acids. In DNA, the CDR3 is TGTGCCAGCAGCTCGGGGTGGGGGAACACTGAAGCTTTCTTT. Translating it yields CASSSGWGNTEAFF.

The chain couples TRBV7-9 to TRBJ2-4, with TRBD1 matching over 8 bases. This CDR3 has 17 residues. The J segment lost 3 bases and the V segment lost 4 bases, leaving 11 bases of the junction unmatched. Germline-derived CDR1 and CDR2 are SEHNR and FQNEAQ (reference sequence). The CDR3 DNA reads TGTGCCAGCAGCTCCCCGGACAGGGCACAGGGCAAAAACATTCAGTACTTC. It encodes CASSSPDRAQGKNIQYF.

The chain links TRBV27 to TRBJ2-7, with 10 bases lining up with TRBD1. This CDR3 is built from 17 residues. Germline values: CDR1 MNHEY, CDR2 SMNVEV (reference sequence). J lost 3 bases, V lost 5 bases, and 13 bases had no gene match. The chain's CDR3 is CASSLHLGQGIFYEQYF. DNA of the CDR3: TGTGCCAGCAGTCTCCATCTGGGACAGGGGATATTCTACGAGCAGTACTTC.

The chain combines TRBV27 with TRBJ1-4; TRBD1 matches 8 bases. This CDR3 region has 14 residues. J gave up 8 bases and V 6 bases, and 8 bases lay outside the gene matches. Germline V CDR1 and CDR2: MNHEY, SMNVEV (reference sequence). CDR3 nucleotide sequence: TGTGCCAGCAGGGGGACAGGCTCGTGGGAAAAACTGTTTTTT. This translates into CASRGTGSWEKLFF.

V is TRBV11-2 and J is TRBJ2-2, with D possibly being TRBD1 (7 bases). Deletions cut 2 bases from V and 4 bases from J, with 14 bases between. The CDR3 loop spans 16 amino acids. CDR1 is SGHAT, CDR2 FQNNGV, per germline. The CDR3 reads CASSLLSQGGTGELFF. The CDR3 bases are TGTGCCAGCAGCTTACTTAGTCAGGGGGGCACCGGGGAGCTGTTTTTT.

This clone was counted between two and nine times. This chain uses TRBV25-1 with TRBJ1-3; D possibly corresponds to TRBD1 (5 bases). V was pared by 4 bases and J by 4 bases, with 11 bases between. CDR3 length equals 14 residues. CDR1 is MGHDK and CDR2 is SYGVNS in the germline V gene. CDR3 amino acids: CASSGSGLGNTIYF. The CDR3 nucleotides are TGTGCCAGCAGTGGATCAGGGTTGGGAAACACCATATATTTT.

The rearrangement joins TRBV6-5 to TRBJ1-3; D ambiguous. V lost 5 bases, J lost 1 base, and 12 bases lay in between. Germline V gene data show CDR1 as MNHEY and CDR2 as SVGAGI. This CDR3 is built from 15 residues. CDR3 bases: TGTGCCAGCAGTACCCCGCGCATGTCTGGAAACACCATATATTTT. Its translation: CASSTPRMSGNTIYF.

V usage is TRBV18 and J usage is TRBJ2-1, with D possibly being TRBD1 (5 bases). CDR1 and CDR2 from the germline V gene are KGHSH and LQKENI. This CDR3 spans 14 amino acids. V was clipped by 3 bases and J by 6 bases, with 12 bases between them. CDR3 loop: CASSPQGGGNEQFF. In nucleotides, the CDR3 is TGTGCCAGCTCACCGCAGGGCGGCGGCAATGAGCAGTTCTTC.

V usage is TRBV11-2 and J usage is TRBJ2-2, with a weak D call TRBD1 (5 bases). The CDR3 is 17 residues long. From germline, CDR1 is SGHAT and CDR2 FQNNGV. The V gene lost 1 base and the J gene lost 6 bases, with 18 bases spanning the gap. The CDR3 loop is CASSLAGRVGIAGELFF. CDR3 nucleotides: TGTGCCAGCAGCTTAGCGGGCAGGGTGGGGATTGCCGGGGAGCTGTTTTTT.

The chain couples TRBV11-3 to TRBJ1-1; D is unresolved. Germline-derived CDR1 and CDR2 are SGHNT and YENEEA. This CDR3 has 14 residues. Trimming shortened V by 0 bases and J by 1 base, and 6 bases separated the two germline ends. CDR3 amino acids: CASSLDATNTEAFF. CDR3 DNA: TGTGCCAGCAGCTTAGATGCTACGAACACTGAAGCTTTCTTT.

The rearrangement joins TRBV29-1 to TRBJ2-3, with 10 bases lining up with TRBD1. The germline V gene encodes CDR1 SQVTM and CDR2 ANQGSEA. The CDR3 is 13 residues long. J lost 4 bases, V lost 7 bases, and 5 bases had no gene match. The CDR3, as DNA: TGCAGCGCCCCCGGGACAGGGGCAGATACGCAGTATTTT. Its translation is CSAPGTGADTQYF.

The genes are TRBV9 and TRBJ1-1; D might be TRBD1 (6 bases). V was clipped by 5 bases and J by 5 bases, with 10 bases between them. This CDR3 spans 12 amino acids. Per the germline V gene, CDR1 is SGDLS and CDR2 is YYNGEE. CDR3 sequence (DNA): TGTGCCAGCAGGGGGGCAGGGACTGAAGCTTTCTTT. Its protein product is CASRGAGTEAFF.

The chain joins TRBV6-1 to TRBJ2-1; the D gene is possibly TRBD1 (6 bases). Trimming removed 3 bases at V and 2 bases at J, with 11 bases between. The CDR3 has 15 amino acids. Germline V gives CDR1 MNHNS, CDR2 SASEGT. The CDR3 spells CASSEAGDTYNEQFF. CDR3 in DNA: TGTGCCAGCAGTGAGGCAGGGGACACCTACAATGAGCAGTTCTTC.